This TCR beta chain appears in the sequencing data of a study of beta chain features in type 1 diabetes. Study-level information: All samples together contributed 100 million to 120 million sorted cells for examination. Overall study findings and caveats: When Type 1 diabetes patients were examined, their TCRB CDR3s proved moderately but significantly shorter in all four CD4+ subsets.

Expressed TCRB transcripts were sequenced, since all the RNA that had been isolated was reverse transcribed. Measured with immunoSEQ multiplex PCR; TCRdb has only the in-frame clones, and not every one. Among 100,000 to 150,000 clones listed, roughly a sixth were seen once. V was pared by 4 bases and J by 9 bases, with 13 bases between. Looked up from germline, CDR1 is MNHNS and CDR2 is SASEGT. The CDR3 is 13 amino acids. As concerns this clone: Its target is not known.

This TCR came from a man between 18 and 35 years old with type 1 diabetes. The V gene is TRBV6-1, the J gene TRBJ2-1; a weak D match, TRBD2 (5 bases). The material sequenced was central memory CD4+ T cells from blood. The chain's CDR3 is CASSADYRIEQFF. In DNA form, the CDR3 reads TGTGCCAGCAGTGCCGACTACCGGATTGAGCAGTTCTTC.